The present TCR beta chain was sequenced within a study of cytomegalovirus exposure and HLA in healthy donors. This CDR3 contains 12 residues. Looked up from germline, CDR1 is SQVTM and CDR2 is ANQGSEA. Losses at the gene ends were 6 bases for V and 3 bases for J; bases not matched to a gene: 1. PCR involved 60 Vbeta and 13 Jbeta primers. TCRdb keeps only in-frame clones here, not all; method: immunoSEQ multiplex PCR. Of 150,000 to 200,000 clones listed, 83% are singletons. Concerning this clone: Its antigen is currently unknown.

Study observations and caveats: The Asian-associated ancestry cluster reportedly had fewer N-insertions than the approximately 670-donor mean in a later analysis.

The sequence was collected from a middle-aged man in good health and CMV-seropositive. The gene calls are TRBV29-1 and TRBJ2-3; 9 bases agree with TRBD1. Specimen: PBMCs. CDR3 amino acids: CSVGTGTDTQYF. The CDR3 nucleotides read TGCAGCGTAGGGACAGGGACAGATACGCAGTATTTT.